This T cell receptor beta chain was recovered during a study of CD8 T cells in Susac syndrome. The RNA input was roughly 0.5 to 1 ug, and it was reverse transcribed with random hexamers. Multiplex immunoSEQ PCR targeted 54 Vbeta and 13 Jbeta TCR beta segments. From the immunoSEQ multiplex PCR reads, TCRdb called clonotypes with MiXCR, one entry per CDR3 protein. The sample gives over 150,000 distinct CDR3 sequences, approximately 93% of which show up once; 0.09% to 0.095% is in the top ten. Losses at the gene ends were 0 bases for V and 6 bases for J; bases not matched to a gene: 8. The V gene's germline CDR1 is SGHDT and CDR2 YYEEEE. This CDR3 region has 16 residues.

The material sequenced was CD4+ T cells from PBMCs. The TCR sequence derives from a human donor with multiple sclerosis. This rearrangement joins TRBV5-6 to TRBJ1-4; 7 bases agree with TRBD1. In DNA form, the CDR3 reads TGTGCCAGCAGCTTGGCTTTGAGGGGGCAGGATGAAAAACTGTTTTTT. Translating it yields CASSLALRGQDEKLFF. Based on the CDR3 plus reference TRBV5-6 and TRBJ1-4, the full variable domain is DAGVTQSPTHLIKTRGQQVTLRCSPKSGHDTVSWYQQALGQGPQFIFQYYEEEERQRGNFPDRFSGHQFPNYSSELNVNALLLGDSALYLCASSLALRGQDEKLFFGSGTQLSVL.